The next 18 T cell receptor beta chains were all read from a single sample in a study of PD-1 blockade in classical Hodgkin lymphoma. After autologous stem cell transplantation all patients relapsed, and prior brentuximab vedotin exposure differed between cohorts. Clones were read by immunoSEQ multiplex PCR, and TCRdb kept only the in-frame ones, dropping some. Here the sample spans roughly 60,000 clones, about 88% being singletons. Sample: peripheral blood mononuclear cells (PBMCs), taken at baseline. The receptor source for this set is a human donor with classical Hodgkin lymphoma.

The CDR3 coding sequence is TGTGCCATCAGTCCAGGAACCGGGGAGCTGTTTTTT. It codes for CAISPGTGELFF. The J gene is TRBJ2-2, the V gene TRBV10-3; D gene ambiguous. Trimming took 5 bases from V and 5 from J, leaving 6 bases between them. The length of the CDR3 is 12 residues. CDR1 is ENHRY and CDR2 is SYGVKD in the germline V gene.

The rearrangement uses TRBV29-1 and TRBJ1-1, with D hard to call. Trimming shortened V by 3 bases and J by 5 bases, and 25 bases separated the two germline ends. The CDR3 extends over 17 amino acids. Germline V lookup: CDR1 SQVTM, CDR2 ANQGSEA. The CDR3 DNA is TGCAGCGTTGATAAGGATCAGCCCCCAAGCTTTTTTACTGAAGCTTTCTTT. It specifies CSVDKDQPPSFFTEAFF.

V and J are TRBV7-9 and TRBJ2-7; the D gene is possibly TRBD2 (6 bases). The length of the CDR3 is 16 residues. From germline, CDR1 is SEHNR and CDR2 FQNEAQ (reference sequence). V was trimmed by 5 bases and J by 0 bases, leaving 17 bases between them. The CDR3 coding sequence is TGTGCCAGCAGCCGCAATAGCGGCGACCCCTCCTACGAGCAGTACTTC. Translating it yields CASSRNSGDPSYEQYF.

The CDR3 protein is CASSIDRGQGNTIYF. The CDR3 nucleotides read TGTGCCAGTAGTATCGACAGGGGGCAAGGAAACACCATATATTTT. This chain uses TRBV19 with TRBJ1-3, with 10 bases matching TRBD1. This CDR3 region has 15 residues. V gave up 3 bases and J gave up 4 bases; unmatched junction bases: 3. Germline V gene sequence: CDR1 LNHDA, CDR2 SQIVND (reference sequence).

The chain is built from TRBV4-1 and TRBJ1-5; TRBD1 matches 10 bases. Germline assignment: CDR1 MGHRA and CDR2 YSYEKL. The V gene end was trimmed by 3 bases and the J gene end by 4 bases; junction bases not matched to a gene: 6. This CDR3 contains 16 residues. The CDR3 region has the DNA TGCGCCAGCAGCCATGGGACAGGGGATTTTAATCAGCCCCAGCATTTT. Protein sequence: CASSHGTGDFNQPQHF.

CDR3 sequence reads: CASSSSASWAYGYTF. CDR3 nucleotide sequence: TGTGCCAGCAGTTCCTCCGCCTCCTGGGCCTATGGCTACACCTTC. This chain uses TRBV28 with TRBJ1-2; D is ambiguous. The length of the CDR3 is 15 residues. Germline V gene data show CDR1 as MDHEN and CDR2 as SYDVKM. The V gene lost 4 bases and the J gene lost 4 bases, with 16 bases spanning the gap.

The J gene is TRBJ2-5, the V gene TRBV7-9, with TRBD1 matching 8 bases. The last part of the DNA fits TRBJ2-7 better; the J call may be wrong. The CDR3 totals 13 residues. CDR1 is SEHNR, CDR2 FQNEAQ, per germline (reference sequence). The CDR3 protein is CASRQGMSYEQYF. DNA of the CDR3: TGTGCCAGCCGACAGGGGATGTCCTACGAGCAGTACTTC.

The chain links TRBV28 to TRBJ2-5; D is undetermined. V dropped 1 base and J dropped 7 bases, with 4 bases sitting between them. Germline CDR1 MDHEN, CDR2 SYDVKM. The CDR3 contains 11 residues. CDR3 residues: CASSLYGTQYF. The CDR3 region has the DNA TGTGCCAGCAGTTTATACGGGACCCAGTACTTC.

The chain has TRBV5-1 and TRBJ1-1, with D unclear. CDR3 length: 11 residues. Trimming took off 7 bases at V and 2 bases at J, with 6 bases between the two ends. Germline values: CDR1 SGHRS, CDR2 YFSETQ. The CDR3 region is CASGQNTEAFF. Written as DNA, the CDR3 is TGCGCCAGCGGGCAAAACACTGAAGCTTTCTTT. Drawing the rest from reference TRBV5-1 and TRBJ1-1, the complete variable domain is KAGVTQTPRYLIKTRGQQVTLSCSPISGHRSVSWYQQTPGQGLQFLFEYFSETQRNKGNFPGRFSGRQFSNSRSEMNVSTLELGDSALYLCASGQNTEAFFGQGTRLTVV.

J is TRBJ1-6 and V is TRBV6-1; D gene uncertain. There are 18 residues in the CDR3. Germline lookup yields CDR1 MNHNS and CDR2 SASEGT. Trimming cost V 2 bases and J 0 bases, with 14 bases left between them. This CDR3 is CASSEFPPQSSYNSPLHF. Written as DNA, the CDR3 is TGTGCCAGCAGTGAATTCCCCCCCCAGAGCTCCTATAATTCACCCCTCCACTTT.

The J gene is TRBJ2-1, the V gene TRBV11-1, with 7 positions matching TRBD1. With V trimmed by 1 base and J by 7 bases, 10 bases remained unmatched. The length of the CDR3 is 16 residues. Germline loops: CDR1 SGHAT, CDR2 FQDESV (reference sequence). The chain's CDR3 is CASSLGGQTLGNEQFF. For the CDR3, the DNA is TGTGCCAGCAGCTTAGGGGGACAGACCCTTGGGAATGAGCAGTTCTTC. Looking up the rest from reference TRBV11-1 and TRBJ2-1 gives the full variable domain: EAEVAQSPRYKITEKSQAVAFWCDPISGHATLYWYRQILGQGPELLVQFQDESVVDDSQLPKDRFSAERLKGVDSTLKIQPAELGDSAMYLCASSLGGQTLGNEQFFGPGTRLTVL.

The chain joins TRBV7-2 to TRBJ1-2, with 9 bases identical to TRBD1. Germline CDR1 is SGHTA and CDR2 is FQGNSA. This CDR3 region has 16 residues. The junction had 10 bases not matched to a gene; V was cut back by 1 base and J by 7 bases. Here the CDR3 DNA reads TGTGCCAGCAGCTTAGGCTCTTCCGGGACAGGGTTTGGCTACACCTTC. Residues: CASSLGSSGTGFGYTF.

The rearrangement uses TRBV7-2 and TRBJ2-5, with 7 bases aligning to TRBD1. The J call may be faulty, since TRBJ2-7 better matches the DNA end. Germline V gene lookup returns CDR1 SGHTA and CDR2 FQGNSA. The CDR3 sequence is 16 residues long. The CDR3 spells CASSLATGVPSYEQYF. The CDR3, as DNA: TGTGCCAGCAGCTTAGCAACAGGGGTTCCATCCTACGAGCAGTACTTC.

The rearrangement links TRBV5-1 to TRBJ1-1, with 8 bases aligning to TRBD1. The germline CDR1 and CDR2 sequences are SGHRS and YFSETQ. V lost 3 bases to trimming and J lost 1 base; unmatched junction nucleotides: 2. The CDR3 runs 14 residues. The CDR3: CASSSTGENTEAFF. The CDR3 DNA follows: TGCGCCAGCAGCTCGACAGGGGAGAACACTGAAGCTTTCTTT.

The V gene is TRBV5-1, the J gene TRBJ2-7; D perhaps matches TRBD1 (6 bases). The CDR3 runs 14 residues. V was shortened by 2 bases and J by 1 base, with 10 bases between the two germline ends. CDR1 SGHRS and CDR2 YFSETQ come from the germline V gene. The CDR3 loop is CASSLVTGSYEQYF. In nucleotides, the CDR3 is TGCGCCAGCAGCTTAGTGACAGGATCCTACGAGCAGTACTTC. The complete variable domain, with remaining parts taken from reference TRBV5-1 and TRBJ2-7, reads KAGVTQTPRYLIKTRGQQVTLSCSPISGHRSVSWYQQTPGQGLQFLFEYFSETQRNKGNFPGRFSGRQFSNSRSEMNVSTLELGDSALYLCASSLVTGSYEQYFGPGTRLTVT.

This CDR3 reads CASSFDAGASTDTQYF. The CDR3 DNA follows: TGTGCCAGCAGTTTCGACGCAGGAGCTAGCACAGATACGCAGTATTTT. The V gene is TRBV27, the J gene TRBJ2-3; D not certain. The V gene lost 3 bases and the J gene lost 0 bases, with 13 bases spanning the gap. Per germline, CDR1 MNHEY and CDR2 SMNVEV (reference sequence). The length of the CDR3 is 16 residues.

V is TRBV2 and J is TRBJ1-5; D not resolved. The V gene lost 5 bases and the J gene lost 5 bases, with 16 bases spanning the gap. The CDR3 length is 15 residues. Germline CDR1 reads SNHLY; CDR2 reads FYNNEI. The DNA of the CDR3 is TGTGCCAGCAGTAGAAGGGTCCGTAATGATCAGCCCCAGCATTTT. As protein: CASSRRVRNDQPQHF.

The CDR3 DNA follows: TGTGCCTGGAGTGTATCGGGGGGCGGGGTTTACAATGAGCAGTTCTTC. This gives the protein CAWSVSGGGVYNEQFF. V and J are TRBV30 and TRBJ2-1; possibly TRBD2 for D (7 bases). Looked up from germline, CDR1 is GTSNPN and CDR2 is SVGIG (reference sequence). CDR3 length: 16 residues. Trimming left V 0 bases short and J 4 bases short, with 16 bases between.